This entry describes one TCR beta chain. The V and J ends lost 2 bases and 5 bases, in that order; junction bases with no gene match: 7. Germline V lookup: CDR1 SGHRS, CDR2 YFSETQ. This CDR3 has 15 amino acids. This specimen belongs to a study of T cell changes during pregnancy in multiple sclerosis. Sequencing was performed with immunoSEQ multiplex PCR; in TCRdb, only in-frame clones are kept and a portion is missing. The sample yields about 61,000 clones, roughly nine tenths seen once. Specimen: peripheral blood, collected in the first trimester of pregnancy. This receptor was identified in a female donor in good health, enrolled as a control in a pregnancy study. The rearrangement joins TRBV5-1 to TRBJ2-1; 7 bases are a match to TRBD2. The CDR3 sequence: CASSFLAGSDNEQFF. The CDR3 nucleotides read TGCGCCAGCAGCTTCTTAGCGGGCTCTGACAATGAGCAGTTCTTC. The variable domain in full, completed from reference TRBV5-1 and TRBJ2-1, reads KAGVTQTPRYLIKTRGQQVTLSCSPISGHRSVSWYQQTPGQGLQFLFEYFSETQRNKGNFPGRFSGRQFSNSRSEMNVSTLELGDSALYLCASSFLAGSDNEQFFGPGTRLTVL.